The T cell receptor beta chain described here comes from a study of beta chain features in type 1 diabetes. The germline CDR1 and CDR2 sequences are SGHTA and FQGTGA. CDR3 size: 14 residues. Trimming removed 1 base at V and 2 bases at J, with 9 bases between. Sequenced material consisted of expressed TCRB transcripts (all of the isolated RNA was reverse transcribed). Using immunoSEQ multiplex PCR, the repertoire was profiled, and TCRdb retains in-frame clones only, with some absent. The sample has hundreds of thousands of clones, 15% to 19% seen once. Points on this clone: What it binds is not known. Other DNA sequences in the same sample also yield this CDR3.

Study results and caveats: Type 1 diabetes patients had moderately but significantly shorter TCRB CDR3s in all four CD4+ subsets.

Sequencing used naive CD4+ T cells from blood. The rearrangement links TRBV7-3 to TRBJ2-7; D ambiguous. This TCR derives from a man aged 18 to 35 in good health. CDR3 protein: CASSLNPGPYEQYF. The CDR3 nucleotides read TGTGCCAGCAGCTTAAATCCGGGCCCCTACGAGCAGTACTTC.